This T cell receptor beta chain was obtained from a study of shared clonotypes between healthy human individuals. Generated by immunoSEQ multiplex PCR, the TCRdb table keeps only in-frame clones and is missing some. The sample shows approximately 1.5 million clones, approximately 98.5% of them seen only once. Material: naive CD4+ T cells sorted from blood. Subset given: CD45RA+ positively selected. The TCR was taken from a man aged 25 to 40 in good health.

CDR3 amino acids: CATTPGTGGFNEKLFF. The CDR3 region has the DNA TGTGCCACGACCCCGGGGACAGGGGGCTTTAATGAAAAACTGTTTTTT. The rearrangement uses TRBV18 and TRBJ1-4; the match to TRBD1 covers 12 bases. V shed 10 bases, J shed 4 bases, and the junction held 10 bases outside the gene matches. CDR1 is KGHSH and CDR2 is LQKENI in the germline V gene. The CDR3 contains 16 residues.